The T cell receptor (beta chain) described here comes from a study of CXCR3-negative and CXCR3-positive naive CD8 T cells (dated by TCRdb to about 2019). About the study as a whole: In total, about 130 million TRB reads were obtained, or roughly 1.5 +/- 0.3 million reads per library. Data from about 10 donors, pooled across two independent experiments, went into the diversity and physicochemical repertoire analyses. For the TRBV-TRBJ cluster analysis, the naive subsets came from 5 donors, while the memory cells came from 3 donors.

The study at large found these results: Compared with CXCR3-negative naive cells, CXCR3-positive naive cells had TRB CDR3s with higher hydrophobicity (lower Kidera factor 4), lower energy, and higher strength and volume indices. CXCR3 expression partially decreased after cryopreservation, so most assays used freshly isolated PBMCs. Because surface CD5, which is linked to self-reactivity in mice, was comparable between the naive subsets, TCR interaction strength was also inferred from the physicochemical properties of TRB CDR3s. Both naive subsets had comparably high repertoire diversity, while memory CD8+ T cells had much lower repertoire diversity. Within the same donor, TRBV-TRBJ usage looked similar between naive CXCR3-negative and CXCR3-positive cells, but memory cells had distinct patterns.

Each CD8+ T cell subset was flow-sorted in triplicate, and 300,000 cells per subset were placed directly into RLT lysis buffer. Naive CD8+ T cells were defined stringently as CD45RO-CCR7+CD27+CD95- to exclude memory contaminants. Peripheral blood mononuclear cells were isolated from buffy coats using standard density gradient centrifugation. Naive CXCR3-negative and CXCR3-positive CD8+ T cells were flow-sorted using a FACSAria III. Total RNA was extracted from sorted cells using an RNeasy Mini Kit. A word on this clonotype: Its cognate antigen has yet to be identified.

The run used a NextSeq 550. The Human TCR Profiling Kit (MiLaboratory) was used to prepare UMI-labeled 5' RACE TRB cDNA libraries. The full amount of extracted RNA was used for cDNA synthesis, and the full amount of resulting cDNA was used for PCR amplification. The libraries were made side by side, with each library going through the same number of PCR cycles. In the paper's pipeline: With a requirement of at least two reads per UMI, MIGEC and MiXCR extracted about 50,000 +/- 10,000 unique UMI-labeled TRB cDNA molecules per library. An average of about 40,000 +/- 10,000 functional in-frame TRB CDR3 nucleotide clonotypes without stop codons was found per library. Diversity metrics, including normalized Shannon-Wiener and Chao1, were computed in VDJtools after downsampling to 5000 UMI-labeled TRB molecules per sample. Clonotype-size-weighted physicochemical properties of the central five CDR3 residues (interaction energy, strength, volume and Kidera factor 4) were computed in VDJtools. Following TCRdb reprocessing, every CDR3 protein sequence forms one entry, and DNA is not provided. Clone size and V and J calls follow TCRdb, not the original study. The table kept for this sample lists some 150,000 distinct CDR3 sequences. 0.41% of the sample is in the top ten clones.

The germline V gene sets CDR1 to MNHEY and CDR2 to SVGEGT. The CDR3 spans 17 residues, from the cysteine through the phenylalanine. No DNA is recorded. Sequenced sample: naive CXCR3+ CD8+ T cells from blood. This specimen's cell subset or site label, interpreted: CD45RO-CCR7+CD27+CD95- naive CD8+ T cells expressing CXCR3 (TNR3+). The rearranged segments are TRBV6-2 or TRBV6-3 and TRBJ1-4; TCRdb's D call, TRBD1, is unchecked because there is no DNA. The sequence was collected from a human donor in good health. Some clones in this sample may be carry-over from other donors' samples. CDR3 reads: CASTDPIGGAANEKLFF.